The 27 T cell receptor beta chains listed next were all sequenced from one sample in a study of blood T cells in healthy people across ages (dated by TCRdb to 2015 to 2017). The library was obtained by 5' RACE. Sequencing took place on an Illumina HiSeq 2500. The second PCR ran for roughly 6 to 11 cycles and used a J-beta primer mix along with a sample-barcoded 5' primer. TCRdb reprocessing: public reads trimmed at Q25 with fastp, clones called with MiXCR, in-frame beta chains kept. All rows with the same CDR3 protein become a single entry with the most common DNA and genes. The sample profile shows a few hundred thousand distinct CDR3 sequences; approximately 52% of them were found once. The ten largest clones take up over 40% of the sample. The sequencing input was blood. The source of these receptors is a man in his fifties or sixties in good health.

V is TRBV5-1 and J is TRBJ2-5, with D possibly TRBD1 on 5 matching bases. The DNA end is more similar to TRBJ2-7, so the J call may be wrong. The CDR3 has 15 amino acids. Germline lookup yields CDR1 SGHRS and CDR2 YFSETQ. For the CDR3, the DNA is TGCGCCAGCAGCTTGGATCCAGGGTTCTCCTACGAGCAGTACTTC. Residues: CASSLDPGFSYEQYF.

A note on this clonotype: A single base separates this from a much larger clone, so it may be a read error. The chain joins TRBV27 to TRBJ2-1, with 8 bases that match TRBD2. This CDR3 has 15 amino acids. Germline CDR1 and CDR2: MNHEY and SMNVEV (reference sequence). The junction had 10 bases not matched to a gene; V was cut back by 5 bases and J by 7 bases. DNA of the CDR3: TGTGCCAGCAGTAAAGTCGGCAGCGGGGGAAATGAGCAGTTCTTC. It codes for CASSKVGSGGNEQFF.

For this clonotype: This could be a read error, since a much larger clone is one nucleotide away. V and J are TRBV5-1 and TRBJ2-5; 8 bases agree with TRBD2. The CDR3 runs 15 residues. With 5 bases clipped from V and 4 bases from J, the junction kept 10 bases outside the gene matches. Germline CDR1 reads SGHRS; CDR2 reads YFSETQ. The CDR3 sequence: CASRPGRAGAETQYF. The CDR3 DNA is TGCGCCAGCAGACCTGGACGAGCGGGAGCAGAGACCCAGTACTTC.

The genes are TRBV20-1 and TRBJ1-1; 7 bases are shared with TRBD1. This CDR3 has 10 residues. Per germline, CDR1 DFQATT and CDR2 SNEGSKA (reference sequence). This CDR3 reads CRALDRFGFF. CDR3 sequence (DNA): TGCAGGGCTCTGGACAGGTTCGGTTTCTTT.

V and J are TRBV27 and TRBJ1-6; D perhaps matches TRBD1 (5 bases). This CDR3 has 14 amino acids. The germline V gene encodes CDR1 MNHEY and CDR2 SMNVEV (reference sequence). Trimming stripped 5 bases from V and 6 bases from J, with 11 bases between. The chain's CDR3 is CASSPGTRNSPLHF. The DNA for the CDR3 is TGTGCCAGCAGTCCAGGGACCCGTAATTCACCCCTCCACTTT.

The chain recombines TRBV11-3 with TRBJ2-3; D is undetermined. Germline assignment: CDR1 SGHNT and CDR2 YENEEA. Trimming took 5 bases from V and 3 from J, leaving 9 bases between them. The CDR3 totals 13 residues. CDR3 nucleotides: TGTGCCAGCAGCATCGGTGGGACAGATACGCAGTATTTT. It codes for CASSIGGTDTQYF.

This clonotype has a handful of counts. The chain employs TRBV18 and TRBJ2-5, with D unresolved. V was shortened by 4 bases and J by 3 bases, with 18 bases between the two germline ends. CDR3 length equals 16 residues. Germline loops: CDR1 KGHSH, CDR2 LQKENI. CDR3 bases: TGTGCCAGCTCACTCGGCGGCCTGCAGGTCAAAGAGACCCAGTACTTC. It yields the protein CASSLGGLQVKETQYF.

Here the CDR3 reads CASSSPRGSTDTQYF. CDR3 bases: TGTGCCAGCAGCAGCCCCCGTGGGAGCACAGATACGCAGTATTTT. This chain links TRBV7-8 with TRBJ2-3; D ambiguous. V shed 5 bases and J shed 0 bases, with 12 bases lying between them. Germline V gene lookup returns CDR1 SGHVS and CDR2 FQNEAQ. This CDR3 comprises 15 residues.

The rearrangement uses TRBV6-5 and TRBJ2-7; 7 bases match TRBD1. The trim removed 4 bases at V and 1 base at J, leaving 10 bases unmatched. This CDR3 has 16 amino acids. The germline gives CDR1 MNHEY, CDR2 SVGAGI. Here the CDR3 DNA reads TGTGCCAGCAGTTCCTACCGGGACAGACTATCCTACGAGCAGTACTTC. Protein product: CASSSYRDRLSYEQYF.

The chain recombines TRBV20-1 with TRBJ1-2; D remains ambiguous. Germline V CDR1 and CDR2: DFQATT, SNEGSKA (reference sequence). The length of the CDR3 is 13 residues. V was shortened by 5 bases and J by 1 base, with 11 bases between the two germline ends. The CDR3, as DNA: TGCAGTGCTGGTGGCAGTGATAACTATGGCTACACCTTC. This sequence encodes CSAGGSDNYGYTF.

The chain recombines TRBV5-6 with TRBJ2-5, with D uncertain. Germline V gene data show CDR1 as SGHDT and CDR2 as YYEEEE. Trimming pared 5 bases from V and 1 base from J, leaving 12 bases between. This CDR3 contains 14 residues. As DNA, the CDR3 is TGTGCCAGCAGGGCCCTCGGTTTCCAAGAGACCCAGTACTTC. It yields the protein CASRALGFQETQYF.

CDR3 amino acids: CASSLSAGGNTEAFF. CDR3 bases: TGTGCCAGCAGCTTGTCGGCAGGGGGGAACACTGAAGCTTTCTTT. The chain couples TRBV5-8 to TRBJ1-1; TRBD1 agrees at 7 bases. Germline-derived CDR1 and CDR2 are SGHTS and YDEGEE. CDR3 length equals 15 residues. The V segment lost 1 base and the J segment 1 base; nucleotides outside the gene matches: 4.

The V and J genes are TRBV2 and TRBJ2-3, with a weak D call TRBD1 (6 bases). V lost 6 bases and J 6 bases, leaving 16 bases between the germline ends. Germline CDR1 reads SNHLY; CDR2 reads FYNNEI. The CDR3 covers 14 residues. CDR3 protein: CASRPTTGPDTQYF. The CDR3 DNA reads TGTGCCAGCAGACCAACCACAGGGCCCGATACGCAGTATTTT. Complete variable domain (other parts from reference TRBV2 and TRBJ2-3): EPEVTQTPSHQVTQMGQEVILRCVPISNHLYFYWYRQILGQKVEFLVSFYNNEISEKSEIFDDQFSVERPDGSNFTLKIRSTKLEDSAMYFCASRPTTGPDTQYFGPGTRLTVL.

The chain carries TRBV28 and TRBJ2-3; 10 bases are shared with TRBD1. Germline-derived CDR1 and CDR2 are MDHEN and SYDVKM. CDR3 length equals 14 residues. The trim removed 6 bases at V and 6 bases at J, leaving 6 bases unmatched. The CDR3 region has the DNA TGTGCCAGCAGGCCGACAGGGGGCGCTGATACGCAGTATTTT. It translates to CASRPTGGADTQYF.

The count of this clonotype is one. One end of the junction fails to match germline, which may point to a read error. The V call is TRBV20-1, the J call TRBJ2-1; D unresolved. Germline V gene data show CDR1 as DFQATT and CDR2 as SNEGSKA (reference sequence). The CDR3 has 13 residues. The CDR3 DNA sequence: TGCAGCGCTAGAGAGTTAGGACCTTACGAGCAGTTCTTC. This codes for CSARELGPYEQFF.

The rearrangement links TRBV24-1 to TRBJ2-1, with 9 bases lining up with TRBD1. Per germline, CDR1 KGHDR and CDR2 SFDVKD. The CDR3 length is 16 residues. Trimming cost V 7 bases and J 0 bases; bases outside gene matches: 6. In DNA, the CDR3 is TGTGCCACCAGGGACGGGACAGGGAGCTCCTACAATGAGCAGTTCTTC. Its protein product is CATRDGTGSSYNEQFF.

The sample holds a few counts of this clonotype. The rearrangement uses TRBV15 and TRBJ2-3; TRBD2 aligns across 7 bases. The CDR3 extends over 17 amino acids. Trimming removed 0 bases from V and 9 bases from J; junction bases left unmatched: 15. CDR1 LNHNV and CDR2 YYDKDF come from the germline V gene (reference sequence). The CDR3 DNA is TGTGCCACCAGCAGAGATCTTTCGGGGGGTTCTAGACTCACGCAGTATTTT. Amino acids: CATSRDLSGGSRLTQYF.

DNA for the CDR3: TGTGCCAGCAGTCCTAGGGGTAGGCGAACTGAAGCTTTCTTT. Translated: CASSPRGRRTEAFF. The rearrangement links TRBV27 to TRBJ1-1; TRBD1 is a possible D gene (5 bases). CDR3 length: 14 amino acids. Germline CDR1 and CDR2: MNHEY and SMNVEV (reference sequence). V lost 5 bases, J lost 5 bases, and 15 bases lay in between.

The rearrangement uses TRBV7-6 and TRBJ2-5; D perhaps matches TRBD1 (6 bases). The J call may be incorrect, as the DNA end agrees better with TRBJ2-7. This CDR3 region has 14 residues. Germline-derived CDR1 and CDR2 are SGHVS and FNYEAQ. The CDR3 region has the DNA TGTGCCAGCAGTGACGGGACACCACCCTACGAGCAGTACTTC. This sequence encodes CASSDGTPPYEQYF.

This chain joins TRBV6-1 and TRBJ2-5; 7 nucleotides line up with TRBD1. V lost 4 bases and J lost 2; bases outside the gene matches: 10. The length of the CDR3 is 16 residues. Germline V lookup: CDR1 MNHNS, CDR2 SASEGT. The CDR3 coding sequence is TGTGCCAGCAGTGGCTACCGGGACAGCCTTCAAGAGACCCAGTACTTC. Its protein product is CASSGYRDSLQETQYF.

This clonotype was seen only a few times. V gene TRBV5-1 combines with J gene TRBJ2-5; maybe TRBD1 (7 bases). The V end was cut by 2 bases, the J end by 2 bases, with 13 bases between. This CDR3 comprises 15 residues. Germline V gene lookup returns CDR1 SGHRS and CDR2 YFSETQ. CDR3 DNA sequence: TGCGCCAGCAGCTTACAGGGGAGGCTTCAAGAGACCCAGTACTTC. Translated, it gives CASSLQGRLQETQYF. Variable domain in full (rest from reference TRBV5-1 and TRBJ2-5): KAGVTQTPRYLIKTRGQQVTLSCSPISGHRSVSWYQQTPGQGLQFLFEYFSETQRNKGNFPGRFSGRQFSNSRSEMNVSTLELGDSALYLCASSLQGRLQETQYFGPGTRLLVL.

The J gene is TRBJ2-3, the V gene TRBV29-1, with D tentatively TRBD1 or TRBD2 (7 bases each). Germline loops: CDR1 SQVTM, CDR2 ANQGSEA. The CDR3 has 15 residues. Trimming removed 3 bases from V and 1 base from J, with 14 bases in between. The CDR3 DNA reads TGCAGCGTTGATAGGGGGCTAGCGGGCACAGATACGCAGTATTTT. Encoded protein: CSVDRGLAGTDTQYF.

This sequence joins TRBV7-2 and TRBJ1-6, with D uncertain. This CDR3 is built from 14 residues. V was clipped by 0 bases and J by 7 bases, with 7 bases between them. In germline, CDR1 is SGHTA, CDR2 FQGNSA. CDR3 sequence: CASSLAGGNSPLHF. CDR3 coding DNA: TGTGCCAGCAGCTTAGCGGGCGGGAATTCACCCCTCCACTTT.

V is TRBV12-3 or TRBV12-4 and J is TRBJ2-3, with TRBD2 matching over 9 bases. J was trimmed by 4 bases and V by 1 base; bases with no gene match: 9. This CDR3 comprises 17 residues. The DNA of the CDR3 is TGTGCCAGCAGTTTAGTCGTCGGGCGGGGGGGGTCAGATACGCAGTATTTT. Residues: CASSLVVGRGGSDTQYF.

This clonotype has only a few counts. The genes are TRBV20-1 and TRBJ2-7; D is ambiguous. The length of the CDR3 is 13 residues. Per germline, CDR1 DFQATT and CDR2 SNEGSKA (reference sequence). V lost 3 bases, J lost 2 bases, and 11 bases lay in between. CDR3 in amino acids: CSASIPGTYEQYF. Here the CDR3 DNA reads TGCAGTGCTAGTATTCCAGGCACCTACGAGCAGTACTTC.

The CDR3 is CASRTGGYETQYF. CDR3 DNA: TGTGCCAGCAGAACAGGGGGCTACGAGACCCAGTACTTC. This chain connects TRBV12-3 or TRBV12-4 to TRBJ2-5; 9 bases are shared with TRBD1. V lost 6 bases and J lost 5; bases outside the gene matches: 4. There are 13 residues in the CDR3.

The chain combines TRBV10-3 with TRBJ2-3; D not certain. The CDR3 sequence is 16 residues long. V dropped 2 bases and J dropped 0 bases, with 12 bases sitting between them. Per the germline V gene, CDR1 is ENHRY and CDR2 is SYGVKD. The CDR3 sequence: CAISERHTTSTDTQYF. The CDR3 DNA follows: TGTGCCATCAGTGAGAGACATACTACTAGCACAGATACGCAGTATTTT.